Listed here are 2 T cell receptor beta chains from one sample, sequenced in a study of T cell responses to AZD1222 COVID-19 vaccine. Generated by immunoSEQ multiplex PCR, the TCRdb table keeps only in-frame clones and is missing some. Of about 89,000 clones in the sample, about 90% were seen once. The source material was peripheral blood, sampled on day 0 of MenACWY control vaccination. These receptors were obtained from an adult in good health.

The chain is built from TRBV18 and TRBJ1-3; the match to TRBD1 covers 10 bases. CDR1 and CDR2 from the germline V gene are KGHSH and LQKENI. This CDR3 is 15 amino acids long. The ends lost 5 bases at V and 4 bases at J; junction bases unmatched: 5. This chain's CDR3 is CASSADRGPGNTIYF. The DNA of the CDR3 is TGTGCCAGCTCAGCCGACAGGGGGCCGGGAAACACCATATATTTT.

V is TRBV15 and J is TRBJ1-1; weak D call: TRBD1 (6 bases). CDR3 size: 14 residues. V dropped 1 base and J dropped 6 bases, with 12 bases sitting between them. Per germline, CDR1 LNHNV and CDR2 YYDKDF (reference sequence). In DNA form, the CDR3 reads TGTGCCACCAGCAGAGTTACAGGGCGCCCTGAAGCTTTCTTT. It translates to CATSRVTGRPEAFF.